These 30 T cell receptor beta chains originate from one sample sequenced in a study of blood T cells in healthy people across ages. Using a J-beta primer mix together with a sample-barcoded 5' primer, a second PCR was run for 7 to 11 cycles. TCRdb reprocessed the 5' RACE reads with MiXCR, giving one entry per CDR3 protein. The sample holds over 1,500,000 distinct CDR3 sequences, approximately 39% seen once. Sequences were obtained from blood. The receptors shown here come from a human donor in good health.

The rearrangement links TRBV6-2 or TRBV6-3 to TRBJ2-5; D unclear. V was pared by 6 bases and J by 5 bases, with 16 bases between. This CDR3 is built from 14 residues. Germline lookup yields CDR1 MNHEY and CDR2 SVGEGT. CDR3 in amino acids: CASSPTWSAETQYF. The CDR3 DNA reads TGTGCCAGCAGCCCAACGTGGTCCGCGGAGACCCAGTACTTC.

V is TRBV20-1 and J is TRBJ2-3; 8 nucleotides line up with TRBD2. The germline gives CDR1 DFQATT, CDR2 SNEGSKA (reference sequence). This CDR3 region has 14 residues. V lost 5 bases and J lost 1; bases outside the gene matches: 5. The CDR3 DNA sequence: TGCAGTGCTGGGACTAGAGCGGGCACAGATACGCAGTATTTT. Its protein product is CSAGTRAGTDTQYF.

The chain combines TRBV29-1 with TRBJ2-1, with 9 bases aligning to TRBD2. The V and J ends lost 2 bases and 0 bases, in that order; junction bases with no gene match: 14. Germline V gene sequence: CDR1 SQVTM, CDR2 ANQGSEA. This CDR3 is 19 amino acids long. The CDR3 sequence is CSVERLAGGPLYSYNEQFF. DNA for the CDR3: TGCAGCGTTGAAAGGTTGGCGGGGGGGCCCCTATACTCCTACAATGAGCAGTTCTTC.

V gene TRBV6-8 combines with J gene TRBJ2-4; 8 bases agree with TRBD1. Germline CDR1 and CDR2: MNHGY and SAAAGT. The V and J ends lost 2 bases and 0 bases, in that order; junction bases with no gene match: 18. The CDR3 contains 21 residues. CDR3 DNA: TGTGCCAGCAGTTACACAAGACACAGGGGGAGGACTATACTAGCCAAAAACATTCAGTACTTC. Amino acid sequence: CASSYTRHRGRTILAKNIQYF.

The sample holds a few counts of this clonotype. The genes are TRBV5-1 and TRBJ2-1; D perhaps matches TRBD2 (6 bases). This CDR3 is built from 16 residues. Germline V lookup: CDR1 SGHRS, CDR2 YFSETQ. Trimming shortened V by 1 base and J by 2 bases, and 13 bases separated the two germline ends. The DNA for the CDR3 is TGCGCCAGCAGCTTGTCGATAGCGGTGGCCTACAATGAGCAGTTCTTC. Its protein is CASSLSIAVAYNEQFF.

The gene calls are TRBV20-1 and TRBJ1-1, with D possibly TRBD1 on 6 matching bases. From germline, CDR1 is DFQATT and CDR2 SNEGSKA (reference sequence). V lost 6 bases and J lost 0, with 20 bases in between. The CDR3 runs to 16 residues. The CDR3 sequence is CSAPRQDSYMNTEAFF. CDR3 bases: TGCAGTGCCCCTAGACAGGACTCATACATGAACACTGAAGCTTTCTTT.

The table lists this clonotype with a few counts. CDR3 nucleotide sequence: TGCAGTGCGGGCGGTGGAATTTACAATGAGCAGTTCTTC. Encoded protein: CSAGGGIYNEQFF. The chain has TRBV20-1 and TRBJ2-1, with D unclear. This CDR3 is built from 13 residues. Trimming pared 6 bases from V and 4 bases from J, leaving 13 bases between. Germline CDR1 reads DFQATT; CDR2 reads SNEGSKA (reference sequence).

The chain has TRBV6-6 and TRBJ2-7, with D perhaps assigned TRBD1 or TRBD2 (6 bases each). The V end lost 5 bases, the J end lost 0 bases, and 17 bases lay between the germline ends. Looked up from germline, CDR1 is MNHNY and CDR2 is SVGAGI (reference sequence). The CDR3 runs to 16 residues. CDR3 protein: CASSRSAGHYSYEQYF. The CDR3 DNA sequence: TGTGCCAGCAGTCGATCTGCGGGACACTACTCCTACGAGCAGTACTTC.

Here the CDR3 DNA reads TGCAGCGTTGAAGGGGGGCAGGGGGAAATAGATACGCAGTATTTT. Translation: CSVEGGQGEIDTQYF. The rearrangement joins TRBV29-1 to TRBJ2-3; 7 bases match TRBD1. With V trimmed by 1 base and J by 5 bases, 9 bases remained unmatched. This CDR3 spans 15 amino acids. The germline gives CDR1 SQVTM, CDR2 ANQGSEA.

This rearrangement joins TRBV12-3 or TRBV12-4 to TRBJ2-6; tentatively, D is TRBD1 (6 bases). V was clipped by 6 bases and J by 0 bases, with 15 bases between them. CDR3 size: 17 residues. CDR3 bases: TGTGCCAGCAGCTGGACAGCTATCCTCTCTGGGGCCAACGTCCTGACTTTC. Translating gives CASSWTAILSGANVLTF.

This clonotype was detected many times. The V call is TRBV20-1, the J call TRBJ1-2; D is ambiguous. The CDR3 runs to 11 residues. Germline V gene sequence: CDR1 DFQATT, CDR2 SNEGSKA (reference sequence). V lost 2 bases, J lost 2 bases, and 3 bases lay in between. CDR3 bases: TGCAGTGCTAGACAGAACTATGGCTACACCTTC. It translates to CSARQNYGYTF.

This clonotype has more than one count but fewer than ten. The J gene is TRBJ2-7, the V gene TRBV5-1, with 11 bases fitting TRBD2. The trim removed 0 bases at V and 5 bases at J, leaving 1 base unmatched. Germline CDR1 SGHRS, CDR2 YFSETQ. The CDR3 sequence is 14 residues long. CDR3 amino acids: CASSLETSGDEQYF. The DNA for the CDR3 is TGCGCCAGCAGCTTGGAGACTAGCGGGGACGAGCAGTACTTC.

This clonotype was detected a few times. The chain uses TRBV18 and TRBJ2-1; 12 bases are a match to TRBD2. The CDR3 is made up of 16 amino acids. Germline CDR1 KGHSH, CDR2 LQKENI. Trimming at V came to 2 bases and at J to 9 bases, leaving 8 bases not matched to a gene. In DNA form, the CDR3 reads TGTGCCAGCTCACCAGCGGCTAGCGGGGGGGCCTTTGAGCAGTTCTTC. This codes for CASSPAASGGAFEQFF.

About this clonotype itself: A single base separates this from a much larger clone, so it may be a read error. The rearrangement links TRBV7-2 to TRBJ2-4; D may be TRBD1 or TRBD2 (5 bases each). The end of the DNA aligns better with TRBJ2-7, so the J call may be wrong. This CDR3 is 15 amino acids long. Germline V gives CDR1 SGHTA, CDR2 FQGNSA. CDR3 bases: TGTGCCAGCAGCTTAGCCAGATCCGGGGCCTGCGAGCAGTACTTC. Its protein product is CASSLARSGACEQYF.

This clonotype was found many times. The rearrangement uses TRBV27 and TRBJ2-5, with a weak D call TRBD2 (5 bases). Trimming cost V 3 bases and J 4 bases, with 9 bases left between them. This CDR3 has 13 amino acids. Per germline, CDR1 MNHEY and CDR2 SMNVEV (reference sequence). The DNA of the CDR3 is TGTGCCAGCAGTTTGTTAGAGGGAGAGACCCAGTACTTC. This translates into CASSLLEGETQYF.

A word on this clonotype: Germline is not matched at one junction end, which may reflect a read error. This chain links TRBV7-2 with TRBJ2-5; D is unclear. The germline CDR1 and CDR2 sequences are SGHTA and FQGNSA. The CDR3 has 15 residues. CDR3 DNA sequence: TGTGCCAGCAGCCGCGACAACCTACGGCAAGAGGCCCAGTACTTC. This encodes CASSRDNLRQEAQYF.

The gene calls are TRBV7-8 and TRBJ2-1; TRBD2 agrees at 12 bases. The CDR3 is 16 amino acids. From germline, CDR1 is SGHVS and CDR2 FQNEAQ. With 5 bases clipped from V and 9 bases from J, the junction kept 11 bases outside the gene matches. Written as DNA, the CDR3 is TGTGCCAGCAGCCTTAGACTAGCGGGGGAGCTGTTTGAGCAGTTCTTC. This encodes CASSLRLAGELFEQFF.

This chain joins TRBV6-1 and TRBJ1-4; D remains ambiguous. Per germline, CDR1 MNHNS and CDR2 SASEGT. V lost 7 bases, J lost 1 base, and 10 bases lay in between. This CDR3 has 14 residues. The CDR3 protein is CASKGSLTNEKLFF. CDR3 nucleotides: TGTGCCAGCAAAGGAAGCTTAACTAATGAAAAACTGTTTTTT.

This clonotype was recorded only once. This chain uses TRBV29-1 with TRBJ1-1; D is unresolved. The germline CDR1 and CDR2 sequences are SQVTM and ANQGSEA. The CDR3 totals 13 residues. Between the trimmed V and J ends, which lost 5 bases and 0 bases, there was a span of 10 bases. In DNA form, the CDR3 reads TGCAGCGTTTGTGGCAGAATGAACACTGAAGCTTTCTTT. As protein: CSVCGRMNTEAFF. The entire variable domain, with the rest obtained from reference TRBV29-1 and TRBJ1-1, is as follows: SAVISQKPSRDICQRGTSLTIQCQVDSQVTMMFWYRQQPGQSLTLIATANQGSEATYESGFVIDKFPISRPNLTFSTLTVSNMSPEDSSIYLCSVCGRMNTEAFFGQGTRLTVV.

V and J are TRBV20-1 and TRBJ2-1; tentative D call: TRBD1 (6 bases). The CDR3 is 13 residues long. CDR1 and CDR2 (germline): DFQATT, SNEGSKA (reference sequence). V was pared by 6 bases and J by 9 bases, with 18 bases between. The CDR3: CSAPVGAHPEQFF. The DNA of the CDR3 is TGCAGTGCCCCCGTGGGGGCACATCCTGAGCAGTTCTTC.

This sequence joins TRBV18 and TRBJ2-1; 7 bases map to TRBD1. The CDR3 runs to 17 residues. V shed 0 bases and J 3 bases; nucleotides not matched to a gene: 8. The germline CDR1 and CDR2 sequences are KGHSH and LQKENI. The CDR3 reads CASSPPNWDSDYNEQFF. CDR3 DNA: TGTGCCAGCTCACCACCGAACTGGGACAGCGACTACAATGAGCAGTTCTTC.

V gene TRBV20-1 combines with J gene TRBJ1-2; D unresolved. The CDR3 is 14 amino acids. Germline lookup yields CDR1 DFQATT and CDR2 SNEGSKA (reference sequence). V lost 6 bases and J 5 bases, leaving 19 bases between the germline ends. For the CDR3, the DNA is TGCAGTGCCCCAATCGACACCAATCGGTATGGCTACACCTTC. It is translated as CSAPIDTNRYGYTF.

V usage is TRBV10-3 and J usage is TRBJ2-3; D not certain. Trimming pared 0 bases from V and 0 bases from J, leaving 16 bases between. Germline loops: CDR1 ENHRY, CDR2 SYGVKD. The CDR3 sequence is 18 residues long. The CDR3 loop is CAISESSSPATSTDTQYF. The CDR3 DNA is TGTGCCATCAGTGAGTCATCAAGCCCCGCAACTAGCACAGATACGCAGTATTTT.

The gene calls are TRBV12-3 or TRBV12-4 and TRBJ2-1, with 10 positions matching TRBD1. V shed 6 bases and J 8 bases; nucleotides not matched to a gene: 16. The CDR3 runs to 17 residues. CDR3 sequence: CASSLELPGQGLYEQFF. The DNA for the CDR3 is TGTGCCAGCAGCCTGGAACTACCGGGACAGGGGCTATATGAGCAGTTCTTC.

A single count supports this clonotype. It may be a read error: a sequence one base away is much more abundant. The chain links TRBV4-3 to TRBJ2-1; no clear D. CDR1 and CDR2 (germline): LGHNA, YSLEER. The CDR3 loop spans 13 amino acids. V was pared by 0 bases and J by 6 bases, with 6 bases between. DNA for the CDR3: TGCGCCAGCAGCCAAGATCGACCCAATGAGCAGTTCTTC. It encodes CASSQDRPNEQFF.

The chain is built from TRBV27 and TRBJ2-1, with 14 bases that match TRBD2. Germline trimming cut 5 bases from V and 7 bases from J; bases unmatched to any gene: 7. CDR3 length: 16 amino acids. Per germline, CDR1 MNHEY and CDR2 SMNVEV (reference sequence). The CDR3 protein is CASSRLAGGDVNEQFF. The CDR3 DNA sequence: TGTGCCAGCAGTCGACTAGCGGGGGGGGATGTTAATGAGCAGTTCTTC.

A few counts support this clonotype. J is TRBJ1-1 and V is TRBV4-1; 7 bases fit TRBD1. The CDR3 totals 15 residues. With 3 bases clipped from V and 4 bases from J, the junction kept 8 bases outside the gene matches. CDR1 and CDR2 from the germline V gene are MGHRA and YSYEKL. The CDR3 region has the DNA TGCGCCAGCAGCCAGCAAACAGGGGTGAGCACTGAAGCTTTCTTT. It is translated as CASSQQTGVSTEAFF.

CDR3 residues: CSASGGDPYNEQFF. The CDR3 coding sequence is TGCAGTGCTAGTGGGGGGGACCCCTACAATGAGCAGTTCTTC. V gene TRBV20-1 combines with J gene TRBJ2-1, with 7 bases that match TRBD2. J was trimmed by 2 bases and V by 3 bases; bases with no gene match: 4. The V gene's germline CDR1 is DFQATT and CDR2 SNEGSKA (reference sequence). CDR3 length: 14 amino acids.

This chain links TRBV29-1 with TRBJ2-5, with 10 bases aligning to TRBD2. After removal of 5 bases from V and 2 bases from J, the junction contained 5 bases not matched to a gene. Germline V gene lookup returns CDR1 SQVTM and CDR2 ANQGSEA. The CDR3 runs 14 residues. The CDR3 nucleotides are TGCAGCGTTTCTGGGACTAGCGAACAAGAGACCCAGTACTTC. It yields the protein CSVSGTSEQETQYF.

In this sample, this clonotype turned up a few times. The chain joins TRBV5-4 to TRBJ1-2, with TRBD1 matching 7 bases. The CDR3 is 13 residues long. Per germline, CDR1 SGHNT and CDR2 YYREEE (reference sequence). Losses at the gene ends were 3 bases for V and 6 bases for J; bases not matched to a gene: 5. For the CDR3, the DNA is TGTGCCAGCAGCTCGGGACAGAGGGATGGCTACACCTTC. Translation gives CASSSGQRDGYTF.